This TCR beta chain stems from a study of cytomegalovirus exposure and HLA in healthy donors. On the study more broadly: From HLA-typed donors, an early data release held about 85 million unique TCRs. Study-level findings and limits: A cluster of highly shared sequence variants was likely a sequencing artifact.

It was with 60 Vbeta and 13 Jbeta primers that the PCR ran. Some clones are missing from TCRdb's copy, which holds only in-frame ones; the method was immunoSEQ multiplex PCR. Found here are roughly 200,000 clones, roughly four fifths of them singletons; the top ten hold roughly 1.6%. The CDR3 has 16 residues. V lost 5 bases, J lost 3 bases, and 13 bases stayed unmatched. Germline V gene sequence: CDR1 MDHEN, CDR2 SYDVKM. On this clone itself: Antigen unknown.

This rearrangement joins TRBV28 to TRBJ2-7; TRBD1 aligns across 7 bases. The TCR sequence derives from a man aged 45-65 years in good health and CMV-seronegative. Sequencing was done on a sample of PBMCs. DNA of the CDR3: TGTGCCAGCAGTCAGACAGGGAAGGGGAATCTCTACGAGCAGTACTTC. As protein: CASSQTGKGNLYEQYF.